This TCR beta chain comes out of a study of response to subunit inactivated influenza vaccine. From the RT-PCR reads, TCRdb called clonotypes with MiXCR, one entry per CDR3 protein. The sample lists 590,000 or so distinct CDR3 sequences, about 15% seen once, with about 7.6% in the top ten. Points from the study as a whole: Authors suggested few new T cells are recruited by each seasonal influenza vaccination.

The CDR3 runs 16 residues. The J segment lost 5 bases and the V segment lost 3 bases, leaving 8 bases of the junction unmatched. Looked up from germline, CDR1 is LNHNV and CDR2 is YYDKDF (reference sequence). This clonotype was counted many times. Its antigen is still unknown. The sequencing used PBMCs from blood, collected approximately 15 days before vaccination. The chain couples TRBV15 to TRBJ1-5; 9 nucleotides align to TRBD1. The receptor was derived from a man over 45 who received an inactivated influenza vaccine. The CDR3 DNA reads TGTGCCACCAGCAGTTCCGGGACAGGGTGGGATCAGCCCCAGCATTTT. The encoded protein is CATSSSGTGWDQPQHF.